These 6 T cell receptor beta chains were sequenced from one sample in a study of Ad26.COV2.S vaccination and SARS-CoV-2 variants. Data came from immunoSEQ multiplex PCR; TCRdb stores just in-frame clones and leaves some out. The table records 350,000 to 450,000 clones, under 95% of them present only once. Sequenced material: peripheral blood, taken after recovery from COVID-19. The receptors shown here come from a human donor who had recovered from COVID-19.

This sequence joins TRBV16 and TRBJ2-7; D ambiguous. V was cut by 3 bases and J by 2 bases, with 11 bases left in between. CDR1 and CDR2 (germline): KGHSY, FQNENV. The CDR3 is made up of 14 amino acids. CDR3 amino acids: CASSHDRAPYEQYF. The CDR3 nucleotides are TGTGCCAGCAGCCACGATAGGGCCCCCTACGAGCAGTACTTC.

The V gene is TRBV10-3, the J gene TRBJ2-3, with no clear D. The CDR3 is 17 residues long. Per germline, CDR1 ENHRY and CDR2 SYGVKD. With 2 bases removed from V and 0 bases from J, the gap between germline ends came to 15 bases. DNA for the CDR3: TGTGCCATCAGTGAGCGGGTTGTGGGCAGGAGCACAGATACGCAGTATTTT. This codes for CAISERVVGRSTDTQYF.

The chain uses TRBV4-3 and TRBJ2-7; a weak D match, TRBD2 (5 bases). V lost 0 bases to trimming and J lost 7 bases, with 10 bases between them. This CDR3 region has 13 residues. Germline V gene data show CDR1 as LGHNA and CDR2 as YSLEER. CDR3 DNA sequence: TGCGCCAGCAGCCAAGATGCCCGGGAAGAGCAGTACTTC. Translation: CASSQDAREEQYF.

CDR3 DNA sequence: TGTGCCAGCAGAAACCTAGACTCTGGGGCCAACGTCCTGACTTTC. Translated, it gives CASRNLDSGANVLTF. The chain has TRBV6-5 and TRBJ2-6; D unclear. The CDR3 spans 15 residues. Trimming stripped 6 bases from V and 0 bases from J, with 9 bases between. Germline CDR1 is MNHEY and CDR2 is SVGAGI.

The gene calls are TRBV27 and TRBJ1-4; D uncertain. The CDR3 covers 15 residues. Germline lookup yields CDR1 MNHEY and CDR2 SMNVEV (reference sequence). Deletions cut 2 bases from V and 7 bases from J, with 14 bases between. CDR3 in amino acids: CASSLRRMLGEKLFF. The DNA of the CDR3 is TGTGCCAGCAGTTTAAGGAGGATGCTCGGTGAAAAACTGTTTTTT. Variable domain in full (rest from reference TRBV27 and TRBJ1-4): EAQVTQNPRYLITVTGKKLTVTCSQNMNHEYMSWYRQDPGLGLRQIYYSMNVEVTDKGDVPEGYKVSRKEKRNFPLILESPSPNQTSLYFCASSLRRMLGEKLFFGSGTQLSVL.

CDR3 sequence reads: CASSQDGGQGNQPQHF. Here the CDR3 DNA reads TGCGCCAGCAGCCAAGATGGGGGACAGGGGAATCAGCCCCAGCATTTT. This chain joins TRBV4-1 and TRBJ1-5; 10 bases agree with TRBD1. J gave up 4 bases and V 0 bases, and 3 bases lay outside the gene matches. Germline V gene data show CDR1 as MGHRA and CDR2 as YSYEKL. The CDR3 sequence is 16 residues long.